The clone carrying this TCR beta chain has a single count. J lost 4 bases, V lost 5 bases, and 2 bases had no gene match. The CDR3 consists of 15 residues. Per the germline V gene, CDR1 is SEHNR and CDR2 is FQNEAQ (reference sequence). The data were obtained in a study of blood T cell repertoires in COVID-19. Study overall: Sample material is recorded as cDNA or gDNA derived from T cells, B-cell-depleted T cells, or PBMCs.

Participants came from about two dozen US areas, aged about 18 to 89 years. Original processing notes: Scientists estimated how many nucleated cells there were by amplifying reference gene primers. Profiled with immunoSEQ multiplex PCR; TCRdb holds only in-frame clones, not every one. V and J calls and clone size are those listed in that table; D and trimming were worked out from the DNA. The table includes 150,000 or so clones, 65% to 85% detected once. This chain uses TRBV7-9 with TRBJ2-3; 14 positions match TRBD2. Sequencing used PBMCs or T cells enriched from blood (not recorded which). This sequence originates from a man aged 70 or older who had been exposed to COVID-19. The CDR3 here is CASSLTSGGADTQYF. CDR3 coding DNA: TGTGCCAGCAGCCTGACTAGCGGGGGGGCAGATACGCAGTATTTT.